Following are 16 T cell receptor beta chains from one sample sequenced in a study of blood T cell repertoires in COVID-19. Using immunoSEQ multiplex PCR, the repertoire was profiled, and TCRdb retains in-frame clones only, with some absent. The repertoire holds more than 30,000 clones, with more than 75% as singletons. Source material: peripheral blood. The receptors stem from a man in his sixties with active COVID-19.

The chain carries TRBV7-6 and TRBJ2-4, with D tentatively TRBD1 (6 bases). Trimming took 5 bases from V and 6 from J, leaving 17 bases between them. The CDR3 is 15 amino acids. Germline V CDR1 and CDR2: SGHVS, FNYEAQ. The CDR3 DNA follows: TGTGCCAGCAGCCCCCGAGGGGGTGAGGTAAACATTCAGTACTTC. Protein: CASSPRGGEVNIQYF. Full variable domain (rest looked up from reference TRBV7-6 and TRBJ2-4): GAGVSQSPRYKVTKRGQDVALRCDPISGHVSLYWYRQALGQGPEFLTYFNYEAQQDKSGLPNDRFSAERPEGSISTLTIQRTEQRDSAMYRCASSPRGGEVNIQYFGAGTRLSVL.

In its sample, this clone was seen once. This chain links TRBV7-6 with TRBJ1-2; 9 bases fit TRBD1. V gave up 1 base and J gave up 5 bases; unmatched junction bases: 5. The CDR3 is 15 residues long. Germline assignment: CDR1 SGHVS and CDR2 FNYEAQ. The CDR3 spells CASSLDGQGTYGYTF. The CDR3 DNA follows: TGTGCCAGCAGCTTAGACGGACAGGGGACGTATGGCTACACCTTC. Full variable domain (outside the CDR3, taken from reference TRBV7-6 and TRBJ1-2): GAGVSQSPRYKVTKRGQDVALRCDPISGHVSLYWYRQALGQGPEFLTYFNYEAQQDKSGLPNDRFSAERPEGSISTLTIQRTEQRDSAMYRCASSLDGQGTYGYTFGSGTRLTVV.

The gene calls are TRBV29-1 and TRBJ2-1, with 12 positions matching TRBD2. The CDR3 has 18 amino acids. J lost 6 bases, V lost 3 bases, and 15 bases had no gene match. CDR1 SQVTM and CDR2 ANQGSEA come from the germline V gene. The CDR3 bases are TGCAGCGTTGACCCTACATTTCATGGGACTAGCGGGTTCAATGAGCAGTTCTTC. Its protein product is CSVDPTFHGTSGFNEQFF.

The chain has TRBV18 and TRBJ2-7; 13 bases align to TRBD2. This CDR3 contains 14 residues. V shed 8 bases and J 7 bases; nucleotides not matched to a gene: 8. From germline, CDR1 is KGHSH and CDR2 LQKENI. The CDR3 DNA reads TGTGCCAGCGGACTAGCGGGAGACCTTAGAGAGCAGTACTTC. This codes for CASGLAGDLREQYF.

The V gene is TRBV5-1, the J gene TRBJ2-1; D is possibly TRBD2 (6 bases). Trimming left V 0 bases short and J 5 bases short, with 15 bases between. This CDR3 spans 16 amino acids. CDR1 is SGHRS and CDR2 is YFSETQ in the germline V gene. The CDR3 is CASSLEEGLSHNEQFF. CDR3 nucleotide sequence: TGCGCCAGCAGCTTGGAGGAGGGGTTGTCCCACAATGAGCAGTTCTTC.

The chain links TRBV7-8 to TRBJ1-1, with a possible D match to TRBD1 (6 bases). This CDR3 region has 14 residues. In germline, CDR1 is SGHVS, CDR2 FQNEAQ. V shed 4 bases and J shed 3 bases, with 12 bases lying between them. The DNA of the CDR3 is TGTGCCAGCAGCTCAGGGGAAGGCGACACTGAAGCTTTCTTT. This translates into CASSSGEGDTEAFF.

The rearrangement links TRBV2 to TRBJ1-5, with D possibly being TRBD1 (5 bases). CDR3 size: 12 residues. Germline CDR1 reads SNHLY; CDR2 reads FYNNEI. The V and J ends lost 6 bases and 9 bases respectively, with 12 bases between them. The CDR3 region has the DNA TGTGCCAGCAGGGGTCCCGGGGGGCCCCAGCATTTT. Its translation is CASRGPGGPQHF.

This clone has just one count. The rearrangement uses TRBV19 and TRBJ1-2; TRBD1 is a possible D gene (5 bases). Trimming left V 8 bases short and J 8 bases short, with 18 bases between. This CDR3 has 13 amino acids. Germline values: CDR1 LNHDA, CDR2 SQIVND (reference sequence). This CDR3 is CASSLSRGDGYTF. The CDR3 DNA is TGTGCCAGTTCCCTATCTCGGGGGGACGGCTACACCTTC. Full variable domain (rest looked up from reference TRBV19 and TRBJ1-2): DGGITQSPKYLFRKEGQNVTLSCEQNLNHDAMYWYRQDPGQGLRLIYYSQIVNDFQKGDIAEGYSVSREKKESFPLTVTSAQKNPTAFYLCASSLSRGDGYTFGSGTRLTVV.

This chain uses TRBV19 with TRBJ2-2; D is ambiguous. The germline gives CDR1 LNHDA, CDR2 SQIVND (reference sequence). This CDR3 is 13 amino acids long. The V end lost 3 bases, the J end lost 1 base, and 3 bases lay between the germline ends. CDR3 loop: CASSIGNTGELFF. For the CDR3, the DNA is TGTGCCAGTAGTATCGGGAACACCGGGGAGCTGTTTTTT.

The chain recombines TRBV5-1 with TRBJ2-1; possibly TRBD1 for D (5 bases). CDR1 and CDR2 (germline): SGHRS, YFSETQ. CDR3 length: 14 residues. Trimming cost V 3 bases and J 2 bases, with 9 bases left between them. The CDR3 DNA follows: TGCGCCAGCAGCTCGGGCAGGGCCTACAATGAGCAGTTCTTC. Its protein is CASSSGRAYNEQFF.

The rearrangement joins TRBV27 to TRBJ1-5; D might be TRBD1 (6 bases). Germline CDR1 reads MNHEY; CDR2 reads SMNVEV (reference sequence). The CDR3 contains 15 residues. The V and J ends lost 3 bases and 4 bases respectively, with 13 bases between them. The CDR3 DNA sequence: TGTGCCAGCAGTTTTCGAACAGGGTGGAATCAGCCCCAGCATTTT. This codes for CASSFRTGWNQPQHF.

This chain uses TRBV2 with TRBJ1-2; unclear D gene. The CDR3 length is 13 residues. The V end was cut by 2 bases, the J end by 4 bases, with 8 bases between. Germline lookup yields CDR1 SNHLY and CDR2 FYNNEI. CDR3 residues: CASSELTRYGYTF. The CDR3 coding sequence is TGTGCCAGCAGTGAACTGACACGCTATGGCTACACCTTC.

The V call is TRBV27, the J call TRBJ2-1, with a possible D match to TRBD2 (5 bases). The germline V gene has CDR1 MNHEY and CDR2 SMNVEV (reference sequence). Trimming took off 7 bases at V and 10 bases at J, with 20 bases between the two ends. The CDR3 is 14 amino acids. CDR3 nucleotides: TGTGCCAGCACCCTCAACGGACTTGCCGTCGAGCAGTTCTTC. Translation gives CASTLNGLAVEQFF.

This clone was detected only once. The chain uses TRBV10-3 and TRBJ2-5, with 8 bases lining up with TRBD1. The CDR3 is made up of 14 amino acids. Germline lookup yields CDR1 ENHRY and CDR2 SYGVKD. V gave up 6 bases and J gave up 4 bases; unmatched junction bases: 7. CDR3 nucleotide sequence: TGTGCCATCAGCCCTGGACAGGGTCGAGAGACCCAGTACTTC. Protein: CAISPGQGRETQYF.

The chain uses TRBV5-5 and TRBJ2-1; 8 bases align to TRBD2. The CDR3 contains 16 residues. With V trimmed by 4 bases and J by 0 bases, 6 bases remained unmatched. CDR1 and CDR2 from the germline V gene are SGHKS and YYEKEE (reference sequence). CDR3 protein: CASSPRGGSSYNEQFF. CDR3 DNA sequence: TGTGCCAGCAGCCCCCGGGGGGGGAGCTCCTACAATGAGCAGTTCTTC.

The chain links TRBV7-2 to TRBJ1-5, with 8 bases identical to TRBD1. Germline lookup yields CDR1 SGHTA and CDR2 FQGNSA. After removal of 3 bases from V and 4 bases from J, the junction contained 5 bases not matched to a gene. The CDR3 consists of 15 residues. CDR3 loop: CASSFTGGGNQPQHF. The CDR3 nucleotides are TGTGCCAGCAGCTTCACAGGGGGAGGGAATCAGCCCCAGCATTTT. The variable domain in full, completed from reference TRBV7-2 and TRBJ1-5, reads GAGVSQSPSNKVTEKGKDVELRCDPISGHTALYWYRQSLGQGLEFLIYFQGNSAPDKSGLPSDRFSAERTGGSVSTLTIQRTQQEDSAVYLCASSFTGGGNQPQHFGDGTRLSIL.